The sequence of this T cell receptor beta chain was determined in a study of blood T cell repertoires in COVID-19. Study-level background: The samples span acute and convalescent COVID-19 from the United States, Italy and Spain. Sources were T cells, B-cell-depleted T cells, or PBMCs; the material itself was cDNA or gDNA.

Enrolled during active infection, Seattle patients were then followed longitudinally. The assay was immunoSEQ multiplex PCR, and TCRdb's table has in-frame clones only and misses some. The table lists 150,000 to 200,000 clones, 85% to 95% of them singletons, with 2% in the top ten. V was shortened by 1 base and J by 12 bases, with 19 bases between the two germline ends. Germline lookup yields CDR1 SEHNR and CDR2 FQNEAQ (reference sequence). The CDR3 has 14 amino acids. This clonotype was sampled from a woman aged 55 to 70 with COVID-19, enrolled during active disease. The genes are TRBV7-9 and TRBJ2-7; D possibly corresponds to TRBD2 (5 bases). The specimen sequenced was peripheral blood. The CDR3: CASSLVGERGRWYF. CDR3 coding DNA: TGTGCCAGCAGCTTAGTCGGGGAACGTGGGCGGTGGTACTTC.